Listed below are T cell receptor beta chains from one sample, sequenced in a study of CD8 T cells in Susac syndrome. MiXCR was run by TCRdb on the immunoSEQ multiplex PCR reads, yielding one entry per CDR3 protein. The table has about 150,000 distinct CDR3 sequences, 95% to 96% seen once. Material for sequencing was CD8+ T cells from PBMCs. All receptors derive from a human donor with multiple sclerosis. Each CDR3 is given with its conserved first and last residue. The D gene is left open where the match is weak. Clone sizes are given selectively: once, few, many, or a class where the clone is expanded.

d_call j_call v_call clone_size cdr3_nt cdr3_aa
TRBD2 TRBJ2-3 TRBV27 - TGTGCCAGCAGCCCGGGGGGGCGCGGGGGCACAGATACGCAGTATTTT CASSPGGRGGTDTQYF
TRBD1 TRBJ2-7 TRBV27 - TGTGCCAGCAGTTTCACAGGGGGCCCCTACGAGCAGTACTTC CASSFTGGPYEQYF
- TRBJ1-5 TRBV6-2/TRBV6-3 - TGTGCCAGCATGCCCGGGGGTTCTCAGCCCCAGCATTTT CASMPGGSQPQHF
TRBD2 TRBJ2-1 TRBV3-1 - TGTGCCAGCAGCCAAATAGCGGGGGGGGTAAGCTCCTACAATGAGCAGTTCTTC CASSQIAGGVSSYNEQFF
- TRBJ1-5 TRBV23-1 - TGCGCCAGCAGTCTTGGCCGGAGCTTGTGGTGTGCTCAGCCCCAGCATTTT CASSLGRSLWCAQPQHF
- TRBJ2-6 TRBV7-3 - TGTGCCAGCAGCTTAACCCCCCAGGTCTCTGGGGCCAACGTCCTGACTTTC CASSLTPQVSGANVLTF
- TRBJ2-3 TRBV5-6 - TGTGCCAGCAGCCCAGGGAGACCCGCCGATACGCAGTATTTT CASSPGRPADTQYF
TRBD2 TRBJ2-5 TRBV9 - TGTGCCAGCAGCGGGGCTAGCGGGGGGTTCGAGACCCAGTACTTC CASSGASGGFETQYF
- TRBJ2-5 TRBV6-1 few TGTGCCACCCGTGGGTTGAGTGACGAGACCCAGTACTTC CATRGLSDETQYF
- TRBJ1-5 TRBV15 - TGTGCCACCAGCATAACGGCCTATAGCAATCAGCCCCAGCATTTT CATSITAYSNQPQHF
TRBD1 TRBJ1-2 TRBV29-1 - TGCAGCGTCTCCACAGGGGATGGCTACACCTTC CSVSTGDGYTF
- TRBJ2-7 TRBV20-1 - TGCAGTGCTCGAACGGATGAACAAAGCTCCTACGAGCAGTACTTC CSARTDEQSSYEQYF
- TRBJ1-5 TRBV15 - TGTGCCACCAGCACGAGGGGAGGAAATCAGCCCCAGCATTTT CATSTRGGNQPQHF
TRBD1 TRBJ2-7 TRBV20-1 - TGCAGTGCTATCCCCAGGGGGATCCACTACGAGCAGTACTTC CSAIPRGIHYEQYF
TRBD2 TRBJ2-1 TRBV11-2 - TGTGCCAGCAGCCAGGGACTATCCCGAGGGAATGAGCAGTTCTTC CASSQGLSRGNEQFF
- TRBJ1-2 TRBV12-3/TRBV12-4 - TGTGCCACCGGAACTAGGGCAGGCTACACCTTC CATGTRAGYTF
- TRBJ1-2 TRBV9 - TGTGCCAGCAGCGTAGGAACCGGCTACACCTTC CASSVGTGYTF
- TRBJ2-3 TRBV30 - TGTGCCTGGAGGGTTCCGGGGGCGTGGGATACGCAGTATTTT CAWRVPGAWDTQYF
- TRBJ2-1 TRBV29-1 - TGCAGCGTTGAAACCCTAGGCGGCCAAAGCTCCTACAATGAGCAGTTCTTC CSVETLGGQSSYNEQFF
- TRBJ1-4 TRBV3-1 - TGTGCCAGCAGCCACAGAGTATGGGAGGAACTGTTTTTT CASSHRVWEELFF
- TRBJ2-7 TRBV4-1 - TGCGCCAGCAGCCAGAGGACAGACTACGAGCAGTACTTC CASSQRTDYEQYF
- TRBJ1-5 TRBV6-5 once TGTGCCAGCAGTTATGGTCCGATTCAGCCCCAGCATTTT CASSYGPIQPQHF
TRBD1 TRBJ1-1 TRBV27 - TGTGCCAGCAGTCCGGGGACAGGGGTCGCTGAAGCTTTCTTT CASSPGTGVAEAFF
- TRBJ2-2 TRBV5-1 - TGCGCCAGCAGCTTTCGGACTCAGAACACCGGGGAGCTGTTTTTT CASSFRTQNTGELFF
- TRBJ2-4 TRBV9 - TGTGCCAGCAGCGGCGCCAAAAACATTCAGTACTTC CASSGAKNIQYF
- TRBJ2-7 TRBV7-7 few TGTGCTAGCAGCCCAGGACAGCCCTACGAGCAGTACTTC CASSPGQPYEQYF
- TRBJ2-1 TRBV29-1 - TGCAGCGTGAGGACGGGTTACAATGAGCAGTTCTTC CSVRTGYNEQFF
- TRBJ2-5 TRBV5-4 - TGTGCCAGCAGGATCCAAGGAGATCGGGGAGGCATAGAGACCCAGTACTTC CASRIQGDRGGIETQYF
- TRBJ2-1 TRBV30 - TGTGCCTGGAGCTCGACTGGGATTGAGCAGTTCTTC CAWSSTGIEQFF
- TRBJ2-5 TRBV5-1 - TGCGCCAGCACGGAACAGGGAAACGGAGAGACCCAGTACTTC CASTEQGNGETQYF
- TRBJ1-2 TRBV3-1 - TGTGCCAGCAGCCCCGGCGCTAGGGGCGGCTATGGCTACACCTTC CASSPGARGGYGYTF
- TRBJ2-1 TRBV7-9 once TGTGCCACCGCAGGGGGGGTTGGGTACAATGAGCAGTTCTTC CATAGGVGYNEQFF
- TRBJ1-6 TRBV30 - TGTGCCTGGAGTGTACGTGGCCGCTTAGTCAGGAATTCACCCCTCCACTTT CAWSVRGRLVRNSPLHF
- TRBJ2-5 TRBV12-3/TRBV12-4 - TGTGCCAGCAGTCCCAGACTAGAAGAGACCCAGTACTTC CASSPRLEETQYF
TRBD1 TRBJ1-5 TRBV6-1 once TGTGCCAGCCTCCCAAACCGGGACAGAACAAATCAGCCCCAGCATTTT CASLPNRDRTNQPQHF
- TRBJ2-5 TRBV2 - TGTGCCAGCAGTGAAGCGAACAAGCAAGAGACCCAGTACTTC CASSEANKQETQYF
- TRBJ2-4 TRBV2 - TGTGCCTTAAGCCGGCCAGGGGGGGCCAAAAACATTCAGTACTTC CALSRPGGAKNIQYF
TRBD1 TRBJ2-1 TRBV20-1 - TGCAGTCATGGACAGGGCTACAATGAGCAGTTCTTC CSHGQGYNEQFF
- TRBJ2-1 TRBV7-9 - TGTGCCAGCAGAGCCGGTGATGAGCAGTTCTTC CASRAGDEQFF
- TRBJ1-5 TRBV6-6 - TGTGCCAGCAACAATCAGCCCCAGCATTTT CASNNQPQHF
- TRBJ1-4 TRBV13 - TGTGCCAGCAGGGAGAGGACTGGGGATGAAAAACTGTTTTTT CASRERTGDEKLFF